This TCR beta chain was identified in a study of T cells after yellow fever vaccination. With regard to this clonotype: Its antigen is not identified.

TCRdb ran MiXCR on the 5' RACE reads and lists one entry per CDR3 protein. Of 250,000 to 400,000 distinct CDR3 sequences in the sample, roughly 4% were seen once. With 1 base clipped from V and 4 bases from J, the junction kept 4 bases outside the gene matches. The germline gives CDR1 MGHRA, CDR2 YSYEKL. There are 15 residues in the CDR3. Broader study findings: The study re-detected most primary-vaccination clones after the booster (96% CD4, 85% to 90% CD8). Abundant clonotypes from the bulk population could contaminate FACS-sorted repertoires.

This specimen consisted of PBMCs, obtained 5 days after the yellow fever booster vaccination. V is TRBV4-1 and J is TRBJ1-5; 7 bases are a match to TRBD1. This receptor was obtained from a man between 18 and 29 years old who received the YFV17D yellow fever vaccine. CDR3 sequence: CASSQVGTANQPQHF. As DNA, the CDR3 is TGCGCCAGCAGCCAAGTTGGGACAGCTAATCAGCCCCAGCATTTT.